Listed here are 18 T cell receptor beta chains from one sample, sequenced in a study of T-cell reconstitution after alpha-beta-depleted transplantation in children. Molecular barcoding with unique molecular identifiers was used for the TCRbeta library. TCRdb reprocessed the PCR reads via MiXCR and lists one record per CDR3 protein. The sample has fewer than 500,000 distinct CDR3 sequences, roughly two fifths seen once. Sequencing used PBMCs, obtained before TCRalphabeta/CD19-depleted stem cell transplant. The receptors stem from a girl aged 2-9 years with aplastic anemia, due to receive a stem cell transplant.

This clonotype was recorded a few times. The chain couples TRBV5-1 to TRBJ1-1; TRBD1 aligns across 8 bases. CDR3 length: 15 amino acids. V shed 4 bases and J 1 base; nucleotides not matched to a gene: 6. CDR1 SGHRS and CDR2 YFSETQ come from the germline V gene. The CDR3 nucleotides read TGCGCCAGCAGCACCCGGACAGGGTCGAACACTGAAGCTTTCTTT. The encoded protein is CASSTRTGSNTEAFF.

The J gene is TRBJ1-1, the V gene TRBV5-1, with 8 nucleotides matching TRBD1. Looked up from germline, CDR1 is SGHRS and CDR2 is YFSETQ. V shed 3 bases, J shed 2 bases, and the junction held 3 bases outside the gene matches. The CDR3 spans 14 residues. The CDR3 DNA reads as TGCGCCAGCAGCTGGGACAGGAGTAACACTGAAGCTTTCTTT. Translation: CASSWDRSNTEAFF.

This clonotype was observed once. J is TRBJ2-3 and V is TRBV20-1; the D call may be TRBD1 or TRBD2 (5 bases each). The CDR3 has 14 amino acids. CDR1 is DFQATT, CDR2 SNEGSKA, per germline (reference sequence). Between the trimmed V and J ends, which lost 3 bases and 1 base, there was a span of 11 bases. CDR3 nucleotide sequence: TGCAGTGCTAGGCCAGGGAGTCGCACAGATACGCAGTATTTT. It translates to CSARPGSRTDTQYF.

The gene calls are TRBV20-1 and TRBJ2-3; 7 positions match TRBD2. This CDR3 region has 13 residues. Germline V gene data show CDR1 as DFQATT and CDR2 as SNEGSKA (reference sequence). The ends lost 2 bases at V and 6 bases at J; junction bases unmatched: 5. The CDR3 nucleotides read TGCAGTGCTAGACGGGAGGAGGGGGATACGCAGTATTTT. Its translation: CSARREEGDTQYF.

This clonotype occurred many times. The rearrangement uses TRBV6-5 and TRBJ2-7; maybe TRBD2 (6 bases). V lost 6 bases and J lost 4, with 10 bases in between. CDR3 length: 12 amino acids. The germline V gene encodes CDR1 MNHEY and CDR2 SVGAGI. CDR3 loop: CASSPGGYEQYF. CDR3 in DNA: TGTGCCAGCAGCCCCGGGGGATACGAGCAGTACTTC.

The V and J genes are TRBV7-2 and TRBJ1-1, with 7 positions matching TRBD1. The CDR3 consists of 14 residues. After removal of 4 bases from V and 4 bases from J, the junction contained 6 bases not matched to a gene. Germline V gives CDR1 SGHTA, CDR2 FQGNSA. For the CDR3, the DNA is TGTGCCAGCAGCTACCGACAGGGCGTCACTGAAGCTTTCTTT. Protein: CASSYRQGVTEAFF.

The chain has TRBV5-4 and TRBJ1-1; the D gene is possibly TRBD1 (5 bases). V dropped 1 base and J dropped 6 bases, with 13 bases sitting between them. The CDR3 loop spans 14 amino acids. Germline CDR1 SGHNT, CDR2 YYREEE (reference sequence). The CDR3 loop is CASSLLGTGAEAFF. DNA for the CDR3: TGTGCCAGCAGCTTGTTAGGGACTGGTGCTGAAGCTTTCTTT.

In this sample, this clonotype turned up many times. The CDR3: CASSSPGRGNYGYTF. In DNA form, the CDR3 reads TGTGCCAGCAGTTCCCCCGGAAGGGGTAACTATGGCTACACCTTC. This rearrangement joins TRBV5-5 to TRBJ1-2; possible D gene TRBD1, 5 bases. The CDR3 sequence is 15 residues long. Germline V gene lookup returns CDR1 SGHKS and CDR2 YYEKEE (reference sequence). Trimming took off 5 bases at V and 1 base at J, with 15 bases between the two ends.

Ten or more counts support this clonotype. As DNA, the CDR3 is TGTGCCAGCAGCCCCTTAGCGAGAACCCCGCAGTACTTC. It encodes CASSPLARTPQYF. The rearrangement uses TRBV7-2 and TRBJ2-4; D is perhaps TRBD2 (5 bases). The CDR3 extends over 13 amino acids. Germline V lookup: CDR1 SGHTA, CDR2 FQGNSA. The germline V and J ends were trimmed by 5 bases and 13 bases, with 18 bases remaining between them.

This clonotype showed up many times. The V gene is TRBV5-1, the J gene TRBJ2-3; possibly TRBD2 for D (5 bases). Germline V gives CDR1 SGHRS, CDR2 YFSETQ. Trimming took off 0 bases at V and 6 bases at J, with 8 bases between the two ends. This CDR3 comprises 13 residues. This chain's CDR3 is CASSLVLADTQYF. The CDR3 nucleotides are TGCGCCAGCAGCTTGGTTCTAGCCGATACGCAGTATTTT.

V usage is TRBV5-3 and J usage is TRBJ2-3; 8 positions match TRBD1. TRBV5-3 is reported as an ORF; its role is uncertain. V dropped 4 bases and J dropped 2; count of bases not matched to a gene: 9. The CDR3 contains 16 residues. The CDR3 reads CARSLRRTGPTDTQYF. The CDR3 DNA is TGTGCCAGAAGCCTGCGCCGGACAGGGCCCACAGATACGCAGTATTTT.

The chain links TRBV7-2 to TRBJ2-1, with 7 nucleotides matching TRBD2. Germline CDR1 and CDR2: SGHTA and FQGNSA. The CDR3 runs to 15 residues. Trimming cost V 1 base and J 4 bases; bases outside gene matches: 4. The CDR3 spells CASSLDHGRYNEQFF. The DNA of the CDR3 is TGTGCCAGCAGCTTAGACCACGGGAGGTACAATGAGCAGTTCTTC.

V and J are TRBV12-3 or TRBV12-4 and TRBJ2-7, with D possibly being TRBD1 or TRBD2 (5 bases each). V was pared by 5 bases and J by 9 bases, with 11 bases between. This CDR3 is 11 amino acids long. The CDR3 loop reads CASSEGRGQYF. CDR3 DNA: TGTGCCAGCAGTGAGGGGAGAGGGCAGTACTTC.

CDR3 sequence: CASSQDDRDNEQFF. CDR3 in DNA: TGCGCCAGCAGCCAGGATGACAGAGACAATGAGCAGTTCTTC. The chain links TRBV4-1 to TRBJ2-1, with D perhaps TRBD1 (5 bases). Germline loops: CDR1 MGHRA, CDR2 YSYEKL. The V end was cut by 3 bases, the J end by 5 bases, with 11 bases between. The CDR3 has 14 residues.

The sample holds many counts of this clonotype. The chain uses TRBV5-1 and TRBJ1-1; D is unresolved. CDR3 length: 13 amino acids. Trimming pared 4 bases from V and 4 bases from J, leaving 11 bases between. Germline CDR1 and CDR2: SGHRS and YFSETQ. CDR3 coding DNA: TGCGCCAGCAGCGAGACCGTGGGCACTGAAGCTTTCTTT. Amino acid sequence: CASSETVGTEAFF.

This clonotype was seen many times. As DNA, the CDR3 is TGCAGTGCCCGCACCAGCTCAGATACGCAGTATTTT. This codes for CSARTSSDTQYF. The chain recombines TRBV20-1 with TRBJ2-3; D gene unclear. Germline V CDR1 and CDR2: DFQATT, SNEGSKA (reference sequence). The CDR3 sequence is 12 residues long. Trimming removed 6 bases at V and 4 bases at J, with 11 bases between.

V gene TRBV20-1 combines with J gene TRBJ2-1; D not resolved. CDR3 length: 16 residues. Germline loops: CDR1 DFQATT, CDR2 SNEGSKA (reference sequence). With 6 bases removed from V and 2 bases from J, the gap between germline ends came to 20 bases. CDR3 sequence reads: CSASSQTSYTYNEQFF. CDR3 coding DNA: TGCAGTGCCAGCTCCCAAACAAGTTATACCTACAATGAGCAGTTCTTC.

This clonotype has just a few counts. A read error may produce the germline difference seen at one junction end. The CDR3 bases are TGCTGTGCTATTTTGGCGGGAGGGCCTTTTCGTGGCAATGAGCAGTTCTTC. Translated: CCAILAGGPFRGNEQFF. The gene calls are TRBV20-1 and TRBJ2-1; 9 nucleotides match TRBD2. The CDR3 loop spans 17 amino acids. Germline V CDR1 and CDR2: DFQATT, SNEGSKA (reference sequence).